This TCR beta chain was documented in a study of T cell repertoires in cytomegalovirus infection. Via MiXCR, TCRdb re-called the reads, giving one row per CDR3 protein. The sample lists under 850,000 distinct CDR3 sequences, 35% occurring once. Study-level findings and limits: What dominated the ex vivo response were HLA-C-restricted CMV-specific TCR beta clonotypes.

Germline CDR1 SNHLY, CDR2 FYNNEI. Trimming left V 6 bases short and J 11 bases short, with 22 bases between. This CDR3 is 15 amino acids long. Details on this clonotype: The antigen is undetermined.

This chain joins TRBV2 and TRBJ1-4, with D hard to call. This receptor was taken from a human donor in good health (CMV status not recorded). Some clones in this sample may be carry-over from other donors' samples. Material: PBMCs. Here the CDR3 reads CASSSTGGLTGKLFF. The CDR3 DNA sequence: TGTGCCAGCAGCTCGACTGGAGGGCTTACGGGCAAACTGTTTTTT. Complete variable domain (other parts from reference TRBV2 and TRBJ1-4): EPEVTQTPSHQVTQMGQEVILRCVPISNHLYFYWYRQILGQKVEFLVSFYNNEISEKSEIFDDQFSVERPDGSNFTLKIRSTKLEDSAMYFCASSSTGGLTGKLFFGSGTQLSVL.